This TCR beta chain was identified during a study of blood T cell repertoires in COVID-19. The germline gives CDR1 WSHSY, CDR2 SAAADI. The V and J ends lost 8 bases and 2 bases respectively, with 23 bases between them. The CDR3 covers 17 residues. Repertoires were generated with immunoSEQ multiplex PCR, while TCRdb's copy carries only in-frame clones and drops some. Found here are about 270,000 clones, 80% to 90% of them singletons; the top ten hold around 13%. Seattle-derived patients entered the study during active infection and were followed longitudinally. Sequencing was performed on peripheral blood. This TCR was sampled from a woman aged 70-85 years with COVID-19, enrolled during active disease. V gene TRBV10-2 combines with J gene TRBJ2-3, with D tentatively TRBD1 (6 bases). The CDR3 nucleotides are TGCGCCAGCTCCTCAAGAACCGGGACACACCCCACAGATACGCAGTATTTT. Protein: CASSSRTGTHPTDTQYF.